The 27 T cell receptor beta chains below all came from one sample that was sequenced in a study of vaccination and CD4 T cells after COVID-19. At the Johns Hopkins FTIC core, DNA taken from cultured CD4+ T cells was sequenced by way of the Oncomine TCR Beta short-read assay. MiXCR, run by TCRdb on the PCR reads, gives a single entry per CDR3 protein. The table shows about 20,000 distinct CDR3 sequences, with under 65% occurring only once. As to treatment: approximately nine-day PBMC culture with coronavirus spike peptide pools or control peptides (ViraFEST assay). No antigens are known for them. This material consisted of CD4+ T cells from blood, cultured in vitro, taken after SARS-CoV-2 vaccination. These receptors were collected from a human donor who had recovered from COVID-19.

The chain joins TRBV11-3 to TRBJ1-1, with a tentative D call TRBD1 (5 bases). CDR1 is SGHNT and CDR2 is YENEEA in the germline V gene. Trimming shortened V by 5 bases and J by 4 bases, and 14 bases separated the two germline ends. The CDR3 runs to 14 residues. The CDR3 spells CASSPTVLATEAFF. In DNA, the CDR3 is TGTGCCAGCAGCCCGACAGTTTTGGCCACTGAAGCTTTCTTT.

This clonotype was found a few times. The rearrangement uses TRBV6-1 and TRBJ1-1; D uncertain. V was pared by 10 bases and J by 4 bases, with 16 bases between. The CDR3 loop spans 13 amino acids. Germline values: CDR1 MNHNS, CDR2 SASEGT. The CDR3 here is CATAISGITEAFF. CDR3 coding DNA: TGTGCCACAGCCATCTCGGGAATCACTGAAGCTTTCTTT.

This clonotype was observed a handful of times. V is TRBV18 and J is TRBJ1-2; unclear D gene. CDR1 is KGHSH, CDR2 LQKENI, per germline. The CDR3 contains 13 residues. Deletions cut 3 bases from V and 4 bases from J, with 9 bases between. For the CDR3, the DNA is TGTGCCAGCTCACCTGAAGGGCCCTATGGCTACACCTTC. Its protein is CASSPEGPYGYTF. The whole variable domain, remainder taken from reference TRBV18 and TRBJ1-2, is NAGVMQNPRHLVRRRGQEARLRCSPMKGHSHVYWYRQLPEEGLKFMVYLQKENIIDESGMPKERFSAEFPKEGPSILRIQQVVRGDSAAYFCASSPEGPYGYTFGSGTRLTVV.

The rearrangement uses TRBV27 and TRBJ2-5; 9 positions match TRBD1. The J segment lost 4 bases and the V segment lost 5 bases, leaving 5 bases of the junction unmatched. Germline assignment: CDR1 MNHEY and CDR2 SMNVEV (reference sequence). This CDR3 spans 14 amino acids. CDR3 residues: CASSQGQGGETQYF. The CDR3 DNA reads TGTGCCAGCAGTCAGGGACAGGGTGGAGAGACCCAGTACTTC.

This clonotype was found a few times. The rearrangement joins TRBV24-1 to TRBJ1-1; maybe TRBD1 (6 bases). CDR1 KGHDR and CDR2 SFDVKD come from the germline V gene. The V and J ends lost 5 bases and 4 bases respectively, with 13 bases between them. This CDR3 is built from 14 residues. CDR3 nucleotides: TGTGCCACCAGTGGCGCAGGGGAAATCACTGAAGCTTTCTTT. It is translated as CATSGAGEITEAFF.

CDR3: CASSEGTGHNSPLHF. In DNA, the CDR3 is TGTGCCAGCAGTGAGGGGACAGGGCATAATTCACCCCTCCACTTT. The gene calls are TRBV2 and TRBJ1-6; the match to TRBD1 covers 9 bases. This CDR3 has 15 residues. V dropped 3 bases and J dropped 5; count of bases not matched to a gene: 2. Germline lookup yields CDR1 SNHLY and CDR2 FYNNEI. The full variable domain, with the rest looked up from reference TRBV2 and TRBJ1-6, is EPEVTQTPSHQVTQMGQEVILRCVPISNHLYFYWYRQILGQKVEFLVSFYNNEISEKSEIFDDQFSVERPDGSNFTLKIRSTKLEDSAMYFCASSEGTGHNSPLHFGNGTRLTVT.

The rearrangement joins TRBV28 to TRBJ1-2; the D is unclear. The CDR3 consists of 14 residues. Germline CDR1 is MDHEN and CDR2 is SYDVKM. Trimming took 2 bases from V and 1 from J, leaving 8 bases between them. The CDR3 DNA sequence: TGTGCCAGCAGTTTAGTTCAGGTTAACTATGGCTACACCTTC. This translates into CASSLVQVNYGYTF.

V and J are TRBV12-3 or TRBV12-4 and TRBJ1-1; unclear D gene. V lost 3 bases, J lost 2 bases, and 10 bases lay in between. The CDR3 runs to 14 residues. The CDR3 bases are TGTGCCAGCAGTTTTGCAGCAGCTAACACTGAAGCTTTCTTT. Translated, it gives CASSFAAANTEAFF.

The chain carries TRBV5-6 and TRBJ1-5; D is unclear. V lost 1 base and J lost 5, with 4 bases in between. Germline CDR1 and CDR2: SGHDT and YYEEEE. The CDR3 spans 12 residues. CDR3 sequence reads: CASSLPHQPQHF. The CDR3 nucleotides read TGTGCCAGCAGCTTGCCGCATCAGCCCCAGCATTTT.

The chain is built from TRBV11-1 and TRBJ1-1; 10 bases line up with TRBD1. There are 14 residues in the CDR3. V lost 3 bases, J lost 10 bases, and 8 bases stayed unmatched. Germline V lookup: CDR1 SGHAT, CDR2 FQDESV (reference sequence). CDR3 bases: TGTGCCAGCAGCTTGGGGACAGGGGACCGCCCAGCTTTCTTT. Translated, it gives CASSLGTGDRPAFF.

DNA of the CDR3: TGTGCCATCAGTGCAAAGAACACTGAAGCTTTCTTT. This codes for CAISAKNTEAFF. J is TRBJ1-1 and V is TRBV10-3; no clear D. Trimming shortened V by 4 bases and J by 1 base, and 4 bases separated the two germline ends. The CDR3 loop spans 12 amino acids. The germline gives CDR1 ENHRY, CDR2 SYGVKD.

The V call is TRBV12-3 or TRBV12-4, the J call TRBJ1-2; weak D call: TRBD1 (5 bases). This CDR3 is built from 13 residues. The V gene lost 5 bases and the J gene lost 10 bases, with 17 bases spanning the gap. CDR3 region: CASSPGTGRVYTF. As DNA, the CDR3 is TGTGCCAGCAGTCCCGGGACGGGGAGGGTCTACACCTTC.

V is TRBV11-2 and J is TRBJ1-2; D not certain. The V and J ends lost 0 bases and 2 bases respectively, with 13 bases between them. Germline-derived CDR1 and CDR2 are SGHAT and FQNNGV. There are 16 residues in the CDR3. CDR3 protein: CASSLDPGWANYGYTF. The DNA of the CDR3 is TGTGCCAGCAGCTTAGATCCGGGCTGGGCCAACTATGGCTACACCTTC.

The rearrangement joins TRBV6-1 to TRBJ2-5; 13 nucleotides agree with TRBD2. Trimming removed 2 bases from V and 0 bases from J; junction bases left unmatched: 9. The germline V gene encodes CDR1 MNHNS and CDR2 SASEGT. The CDR3 is made up of 19 amino acids. This CDR3 is CASSEILTSGGAYQETQYF. For the CDR3, the DNA is TGTGCCAGCAGTGAAATTCTTACTAGCGGGGGGGCTTACCAAGAGACCCAGTACTTC.

This clonotype was seen only a few times. The gene calls are TRBV28 and TRBJ1-5; D remains ambiguous. V was cut by 8 bases and J by 6 bases, with 17 bases left in between. Germline CDR1 is MDHEN and CDR2 is SYDVKM. The CDR3 is 14 residues long. This chain's CDR3 is CASSNGRSGQPQHF. CDR3 nucleotides: TGTGCCAGCTCTAACGGTAGAAGCGGTCAGCCCCAGCATTTT.

This clonotype occurred once. This chain links TRBV24-1 with TRBJ2-5, with D possibly being TRBD1 (10 bases). The V gene lost 7 bases and the J gene lost 7 bases, with 18 bases spanning the gap. Looked up from germline, CDR1 is KGHDR and CDR2 is SFDVKD. The CDR3 has 14 residues. Here the CDR3 reads CATRDRGRGGTQYF. The CDR3, as DNA: TGTGCCACCAGAGACAGGGGGCGGGGGGGGACCCAGTACTTC.

This clonotype has more than one count but fewer than ten. V is TRBV6-5 and J is TRBJ1-1; no definite D call. V gave up 4 bases and J gave up 3 bases, with 12 bases separating them. Per germline, CDR1 MNHEY and CDR2 SVGAGI. The CDR3 is made up of 14 amino acids. CDR3 protein: CASSSPGGYTEAFF. In DNA, the CDR3 is TGTGCCAGCAGTTCACCTGGTGGGTACACTGAAGCTTTCTTT.

The rearrangement links TRBV20-1 to TRBJ1-4; D not resolved. Trimming removed 6 bases at V and 4 bases at J, with 9 bases between. CDR1 is DFQATT, CDR2 SNEGSKA, per germline (reference sequence). CDR3 length equals 12 residues. DNA for the CDR3: TGCAGTGCCCCGTGGGGTAATGAAAAACTGTTTTTT. As protein: CSAPWGNEKLFF.

In this sample, this clonotype turned up once. The chain is built from TRBV10-2 and TRBJ1-5; D not resolved. CDR3 size: 14 residues. The germline gives CDR1 WSHSY, CDR2 SAAADI. The germline V and J ends were trimmed by 6 bases and 2 bases, with 11 bases remaining between them. This CDR3 is CASSERRGNQPQHF. The CDR3 DNA reads as TGCGCCAGCAGCGAAAGAAGGGGCAATCAGCCCCAGCATTTT.

CDR3 coding DNA: TGTGCCAGTACAAGCCCGGGGGTTACCTACGAGCAGTACTTC. It codes for CASTSPGVTYEQYF. This chain joins TRBV19 and TRBJ2-1, with D tentatively TRBD2 (6 bases). Matching the DNA end better, TRBJ2-7 makes the J call doubtful. Germline CDR1 is LNHDA and CDR2 is SQIVND (reference sequence). The CDR3 consists of 14 residues.

The chain joins TRBV10-3 to TRBJ2-2, with 7 bases identical to TRBD1. The germline V gene encodes CDR1 ENHRY and CDR2 SYGVKD. The CDR3 is 15 residues long. Unmatched junction bases numbered 2, after V lost 4 bases and J lost 0 bases. The CDR3 sequence: CAISGDSSNTGELFF. CDR3 in DNA: TGTGCCATCAGTGGGGACAGCTCGAACACCGGGGAGCTGTTTTTT.

The chain employs TRBV2 and TRBJ1-3, with no clear D. This CDR3 contains 15 residues. Trimming took 8 bases from V and 2 from J, leaving 16 bases between them. The V gene's germline CDR1 is SNHLY and CDR2 FYNNEI. CDR3 loop: CASGTGPPTGNTIYF. Written as DNA, the CDR3 is TGTGCCAGCGGTACCGGGCCACCGACTGGAAACACCATATATTTT.

The chain links TRBV27 to TRBJ1-5, with 8 bases lining up with TRBD1. Losses at the gene ends were 6 bases for V and 7 bases for J; bases not matched to a gene: 17. CDR3 length: 17 amino acids. The germline V gene encodes CDR1 MNHEY and CDR2 SMNVEV (reference sequence). In DNA form, the CDR3 reads TGTGCCAGCAGCTCAGCTTTTCAGGGGGCTTCAAGCCAGCCCCAGCATTTT. It yields the protein CASSSAFQGASSQPQHF.

The V call is TRBV20-1, the J call TRBJ1-6; D remains unclear. This CDR3 spans 15 amino acids. Trimming cost V 0 bases and J 7 bases, with 13 bases left between them. Germline values: CDR1 DFQATT, CDR2 SNEGSKA (reference sequence). The CDR3 DNA is TGCAGTGCTAGAGATAGCAGGTTGAGGAATTCACCCCTCCACTTT. This gives the protein CSARDSRLRNSPLHF.

This clonotype was seen a few times. V is TRBV7-2 and J is TRBJ2-5; possibly TRBD1 or TRBD2 for D (5 bases each). V lost 0 bases to trimming and J lost 6 bases, with 17 bases between them. The CDR3 runs to 16 residues. Per germline, CDR1 SGHTA and CDR2 FQGNSA. The CDR3 spells CASSLARPGRGQTQYF. The CDR3 DNA reads TGTGCCAGCAGCTTAGCGCGGCCGGGACGGGGCCAGACCCAGTACTTC. Combining the CDR3 with reference TRBV7-2 and TRBJ2-5 gives the whole variable domain GAGVSQSPSNKVTEKGKDVELRCDPISGHTALYWYRQSLGQGLEFLIYFQGNSAPDKSGLPSDRFSAERTGGSVSTLTIQRTQQEDSAVYLCASSLARPGRGQTQYFGPGTRLLVL.

V usage is TRBV20-1 and J usage is TRBJ2-7; 9 bases are shared with TRBD2. This CDR3 comprises 13 residues. Germline V gene lookup returns CDR1 DFQATT and CDR2 SNEGSKA (reference sequence). V shed 2 bases, J shed 7 bases, and the junction held 6 bases outside the gene matches. CDR3 nucleotides: TGCAGTGCTAGAAGCGGGGGGTTGAAAGAGCAGTACTTC. It is translated as CSARSGGLKEQYF.

This clonotype appeared a few times. This chain connects TRBV6-2 or TRBV6-3 to TRBJ1-5, with D possibly being TRBD1 (5 bases). Germline CDR1 reads MNHEY; CDR2 reads SVGEGT. CDR3 length equals 11 residues. Trimming cost V 5 bases and J 12 bases, with 11 bases left between them. The CDR3 bases are TGTGCCAGCAGTCAGGGACGGGGCCAGCATTTT. This translates into CASSQGRGQHF.